Below are 3 T cell receptor beta chains sequenced from a single sample in a study of naive and memory T cell subsets. An oligonucleotide containing a UMI was ligated to the 3' end of TCR cDNA. Four PCR rounds used nested alpha and beta constant region primers plus the SP2 primer. TCRdb re-called the 5' RACE reads with MiXCR, one entry per CDR3 protein. Of more than 50,000 distinct CDR3 sequences in the sample, approximately 8% were seen once. These receptors all come from a female donor in good health.

This clonotype was recorded a few times. This chain uses TRBV4-1 with TRBJ1-1; no clear D gene. Germline CDR1 and CDR2: MGHRA and YSYEKL. Trimming left V 2 bases short and J 6 bases short, with 22 bases between. This CDR3 is built from 17 residues. CDR3 sequence (DNA): TGCGCCAGCAGCCAATTTGTGGACGGCCGTACTCTCCCTGAAGCTTTCTTT. It yields the protein CASSQFVDGRTLPEAFF.

Many counts were recorded for this clonotype. The V call is TRBV29-1, the J call TRBJ1-1, with 11 nucleotides matching TRBD1. The CDR3 loop spans 14 amino acids. Germline loops: CDR1 SQVTM, CDR2 ANQGSEA. The junction had 6 bases not matched to a gene; V was cut back by 6 bases and J by 3 bases. The CDR3 DNA sequence: TGCAGCGTGGTAAGGGACAGGGGGTACACTGAAGCTTTCTTT. It encodes CSVVRDRGYTEAFF.

In this sample, this clonotype turned up many times. V and J are TRBV6-5 and TRBJ2-7, with D unresolved. Germline V lookup: CDR1 MNHEY, CDR2 SVGAGI. The ends were cut back, 6 bases at V and 2 bases at J, with 17 bases in the middle. CDR3 length: 15 residues. CDR3 nucleotides: TGTGCCAGCAGAGCTTGGCGCCAGGAACCCTACGAGCAGTACTTC. Residues: CASRAWRQEPYEQYF.